The clone carrying this TCR beta chain was seen once. The record originates from a study of cytomegalovirus exposure and HLA in healthy donors. Amplification used 60 Vbeta primers and 13 Jbeta primers. The repertoire was sequenced with immunoSEQ multiplex PCR; TCRdb's copy has only in-frame clones and lacks some. Among under 100,000 clones listed, about 86% were seen once. Material: PBMCs. The TCR comes from a woman in her 70s in good health and CMV-seropositive.

The CDR3 sequence: CASTSGGSGTQYF. CDR3 nucleotides: TGTGCCAGCACCTCGGGGGGCTCGGGTACCCAGTACTTC. The rearrangement joins TRBV28 to TRBJ2-5, with D possibly being TRBD2 (7 bases). Germline lookup yields CDR1 MDHEN and CDR2 SYDVKM. Trimming cost V 7 bases and J 8 bases, with 17 bases left between them. CDR3 length: 13 residues.